The text below deals with one T cell receptor (beta chain). The antigen is not known. This record comes from a study of CD8+CD57+ T cells in acquired aplastic anemia. Study-level background: DNA recovered from sorted CD4+ and CD8+ cells had a mean of about 3 ug. Study results and caveats: Patients and controls had in common 25 to 30 CD8+ CDR3 sequences.

Profiles of TCR beta VDJ and CDR3 were generated from a genomic DNA template. One entry per CDR3 protein results from TCRdb running MiXCR on the reads. The sample includes a few hundred thousand distinct CDR3 sequences, 40% to 60% of them seen just once. Those patients picked for sequencing had displayed CD8+CD57+ cell expansion on flow cytometry. Germline V gene lookup returns CDR1 SNHLY and CDR2 FYNNEI. Trimming at V came to 6 bases and at J to 9 bases, leaving 2 bases not matched to a gene. The CDR3 consists of 11 residues. This chain joins TRBV2 and TRBJ2-3; 8 nucleotides match TRBD2. The receptor comes from a human donor with aplastic anemia. Sequencing used sorted CD4+, CD8+, or CD8+CD57+ T cells (not recorded which) from PBMCs. CDR3 DNA: TGTGCCAGCAGCCGGGGGGGCACGCAGTATTTT. The encoded protein is CASSRGGTQYF.